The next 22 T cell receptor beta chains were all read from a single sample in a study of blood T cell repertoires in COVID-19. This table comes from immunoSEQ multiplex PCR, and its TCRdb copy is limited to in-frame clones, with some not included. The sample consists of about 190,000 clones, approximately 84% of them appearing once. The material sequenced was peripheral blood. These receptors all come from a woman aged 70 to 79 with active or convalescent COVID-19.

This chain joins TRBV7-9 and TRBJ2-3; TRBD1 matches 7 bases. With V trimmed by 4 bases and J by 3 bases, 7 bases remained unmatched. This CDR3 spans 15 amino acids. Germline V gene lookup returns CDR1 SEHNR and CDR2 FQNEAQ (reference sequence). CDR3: CASSSGSTGTDTQYF. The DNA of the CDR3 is TGTGCCAGCAGCTCAGGGTCGACAGGGACAGATACGCAGTATTTT.

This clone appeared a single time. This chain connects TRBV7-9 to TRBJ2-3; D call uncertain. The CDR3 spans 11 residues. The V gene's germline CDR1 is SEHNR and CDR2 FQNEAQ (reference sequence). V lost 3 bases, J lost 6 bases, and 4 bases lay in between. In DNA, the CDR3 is TGTGCCAGCAGCTTCAGGGATACGCAGTATTTT. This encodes CASSFRDTQYF.

The CDR3 DNA reads as TGTGCCAGCAGTTACGGCGGGGCCAGGAATGAGCAGTTCTTC. Translating it yields CASSYGGARNEQFF. The chain joins TRBV6-5 to TRBJ2-1, with D perhaps TRBD2 (6 bases). The CDR3 has 14 amino acids. V lost 2 bases, J lost 7 bases, and 12 bases lay in between. Germline CDR1 reads MNHEY; CDR2 reads SVGAGI.

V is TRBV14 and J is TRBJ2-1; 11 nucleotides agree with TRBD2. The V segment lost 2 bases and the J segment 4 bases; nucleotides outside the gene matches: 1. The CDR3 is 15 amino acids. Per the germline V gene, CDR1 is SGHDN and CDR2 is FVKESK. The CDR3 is CASSQRLAGYNEQFF. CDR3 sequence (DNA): TGTGCCAGCAGCCAACGACTAGCGGGGTACAATGAGCAGTTCTTC.

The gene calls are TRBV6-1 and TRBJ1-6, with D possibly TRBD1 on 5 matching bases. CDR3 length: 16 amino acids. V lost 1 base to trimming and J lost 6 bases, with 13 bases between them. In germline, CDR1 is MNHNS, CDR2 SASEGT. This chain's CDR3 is CASSEVGGRSNSPLHF. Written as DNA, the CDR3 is TGTGCCAGCAGTGAAGTGGGGGGACGGAGTAATTCACCCCTCCACTTT.

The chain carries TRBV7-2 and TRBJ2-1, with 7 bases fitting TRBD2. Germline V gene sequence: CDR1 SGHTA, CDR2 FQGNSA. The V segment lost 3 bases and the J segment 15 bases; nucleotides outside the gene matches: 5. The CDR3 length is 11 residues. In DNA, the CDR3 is TGTGCCAGCAGCTTCCCGGGACTACCGTTCTTC. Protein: CASSFPGLPFF.

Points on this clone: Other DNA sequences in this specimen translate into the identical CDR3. This CDR3 reads CASSPGQPNTEAFF. The CDR3 nucleotides are TGCGCCAGCAGTCCGGGACAGCCTAACACTGAAGCTTTCTTT. This chain links TRBV5-1 with TRBJ1-1, with 7 bases fitting TRBD1. The CDR3 has 14 amino acids. CDR1 and CDR2 (germline): SGHRS, YFSETQ. The ends lost 5 bases at V and 2 bases at J; junction bases unmatched: 6. The whole variable domain, remainder taken from reference TRBV5-1 and TRBJ1-1, is KAGVTQTPRYLIKTRGQQVTLSCSPISGHRSVSWYQQTPGQGLQFLFEYFSETQRNKGNFPGRFSGRQFSNSRSEMNVSTLELGDSALYLCASSPGQPNTEAFFGQGTRLTVV.

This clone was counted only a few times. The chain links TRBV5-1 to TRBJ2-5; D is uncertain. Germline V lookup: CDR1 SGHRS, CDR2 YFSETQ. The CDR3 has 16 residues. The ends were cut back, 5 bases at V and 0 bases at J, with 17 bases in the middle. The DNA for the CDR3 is TGCGCCAGCAGTTTTGGCTCCTCTTCGCACCAAGAGACCCAGTACTTC. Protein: CASSFGSSSHQETQYF.

The CDR3 spells CASSPYPDNGSPLHF. The DNA of the CDR3 is TGTGCCAGCAGCCCCTACCCCGACAACGGTTCACCCCTCCACTTT. The chain is built from TRBV7-9 and TRBJ1-6; D is unresolved. V lost 5 bases to trimming and J lost 9 bases, with 17 bases between them. The CDR3 extends over 15 amino acids. CDR1 SEHNR and CDR2 FQNEAQ come from the germline V gene (reference sequence).

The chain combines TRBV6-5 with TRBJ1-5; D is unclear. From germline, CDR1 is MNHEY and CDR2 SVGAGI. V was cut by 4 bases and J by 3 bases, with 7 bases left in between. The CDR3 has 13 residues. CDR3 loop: CASSSGNNQPQHF. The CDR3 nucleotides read TGTGCCAGCAGTTCCGGGAACAATCAGCCCCAGCATTTT.

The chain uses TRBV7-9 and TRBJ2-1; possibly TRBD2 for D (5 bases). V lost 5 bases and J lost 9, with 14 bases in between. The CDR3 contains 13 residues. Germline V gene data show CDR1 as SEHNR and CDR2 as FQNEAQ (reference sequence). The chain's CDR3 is CASSPLGRGEQFF. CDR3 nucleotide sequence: TGTGCCAGCAGCCCATTGGGGAGAGGTGAGCAGTTCTTC.

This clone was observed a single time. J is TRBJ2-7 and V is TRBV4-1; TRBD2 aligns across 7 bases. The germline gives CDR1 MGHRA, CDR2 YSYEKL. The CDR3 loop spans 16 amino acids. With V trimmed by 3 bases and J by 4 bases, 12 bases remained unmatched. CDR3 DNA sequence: TGCGCCAGCAGCCACCCTAGCGGAAGAGGTGTTTACGAGCAGTACTTC. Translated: CASSHPSGRGVYEQYF.

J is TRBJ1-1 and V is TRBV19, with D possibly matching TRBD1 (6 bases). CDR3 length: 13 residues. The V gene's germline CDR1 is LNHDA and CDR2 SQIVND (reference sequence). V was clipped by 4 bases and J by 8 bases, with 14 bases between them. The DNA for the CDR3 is TGTGCCAGTAGTAGGGCAGGGGCGCCCGAAGCTTTCTTT. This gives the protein CASSRAGAPEAFF. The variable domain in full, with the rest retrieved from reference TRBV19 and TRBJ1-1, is DGGITQSPKYLFRKEGQNVTLSCEQNLNHDAMYWYRQDPGQGLRLIYYSQIVNDFQKGDIAEGYSVSREKKESFPLTVTSAQKNPTAFYLCASSRAGAPEAFFGQGTRLTVV.

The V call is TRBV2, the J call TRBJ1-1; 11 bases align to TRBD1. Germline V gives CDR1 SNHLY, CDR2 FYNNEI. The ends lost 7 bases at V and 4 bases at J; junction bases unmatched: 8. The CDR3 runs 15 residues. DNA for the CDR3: TGTGCCAGCAAGGGACAGGGGGACTTGGGCACTGAAGCTTTCTTT. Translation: CASKGQGDLGTEAFF.

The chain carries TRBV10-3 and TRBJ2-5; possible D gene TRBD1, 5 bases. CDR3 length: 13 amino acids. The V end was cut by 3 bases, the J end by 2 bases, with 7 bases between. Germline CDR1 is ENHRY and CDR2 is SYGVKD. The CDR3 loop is CAISDSGQETQYF. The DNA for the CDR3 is TGTGCCATCAGTGATTCAGGGCAAGAGACCCAGTACTTC.

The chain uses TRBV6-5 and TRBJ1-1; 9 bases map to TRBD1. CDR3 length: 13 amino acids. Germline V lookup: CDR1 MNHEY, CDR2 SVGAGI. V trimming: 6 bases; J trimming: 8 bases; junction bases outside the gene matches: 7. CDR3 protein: CASRVDRGGEAFF. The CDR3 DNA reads TGTGCCAGCAGGGTTGACAGGGGGGGCGAAGCTTTCTTT.

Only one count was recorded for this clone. The DNA of the CDR3 is TGTGCCAGCTCACCACCGAATCCTAGTGGCTACACCTTC. Residues: CASSPPNPSGYTF. V gene TRBV18 combines with J gene TRBJ1-2, with D hard to call. V lost 0 bases to trimming and J lost 7 bases, with 9 bases between them. The CDR3 totals 13 residues. CDR1 is KGHSH, CDR2 LQKENI, per germline.

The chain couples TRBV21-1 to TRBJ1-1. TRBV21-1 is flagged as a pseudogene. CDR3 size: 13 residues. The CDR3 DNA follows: TGTGCCAGCAGCTTACGGGGGACGACTGAAGCTTTCTTT. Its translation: CASSLRGTTEAFF.

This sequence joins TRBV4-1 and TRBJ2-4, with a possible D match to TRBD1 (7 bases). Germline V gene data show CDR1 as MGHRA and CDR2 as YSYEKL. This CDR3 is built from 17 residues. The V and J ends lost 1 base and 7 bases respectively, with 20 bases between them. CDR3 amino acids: CASSQVHGGGLMNIQYF. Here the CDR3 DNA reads TGCGCCAGCAGCCAAGTCCATGGAGGGGGCTTGATGAACATTCAGTACTTC.

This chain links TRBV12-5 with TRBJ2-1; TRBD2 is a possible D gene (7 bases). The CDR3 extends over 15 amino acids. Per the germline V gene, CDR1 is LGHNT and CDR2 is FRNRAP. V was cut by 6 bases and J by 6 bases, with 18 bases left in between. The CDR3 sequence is CASGKRGGLTNEQFF. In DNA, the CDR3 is TGTGCTAGTGGAAAAAGGGGGGGCCTTACCAATGAGCAGTTCTTC.

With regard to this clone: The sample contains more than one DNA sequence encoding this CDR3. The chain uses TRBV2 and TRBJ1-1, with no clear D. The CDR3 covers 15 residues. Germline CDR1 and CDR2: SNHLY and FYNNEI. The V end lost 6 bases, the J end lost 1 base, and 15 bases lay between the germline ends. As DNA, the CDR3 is TGTGCCAGCAGCGAGGAAGGGAGCCGGAACACTGAAGCTTTCTTT. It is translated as CASSEEGSRNTEAFF.

CDR3 loop: CASSTGRAASYEQYF. The CDR3 DNA reads as TGTGCCAGCAGCACCGGCAGGGCGGCCTCCTACGAGCAGTACTTC. This chain uses TRBV7-9 with TRBJ2-7; D is possibly TRBD1 (5 bases). This CDR3 region has 15 residues. The germline V and J ends were trimmed by 5 bases and 0 bases, with 14 bases remaining between them. Per the germline V gene, CDR1 is SEHNR and CDR2 is FQNEAQ (reference sequence).